This T cell receptor (beta chain) was profiled in a study of blood T cell repertoires in COVID-19. Study context: Acute and convalescent COVID-19 specimens originated in the United States, Italy and Spain. From T cells, B-cell-depleted T cells, or PBMCs came the material, which was cDNA or gDNA.

As handled by the study authors: Reference gene primer amplification gave nucleated cell count estimates. Clones were read by immunoSEQ multiplex PCR, and TCRdb kept only the in-frame ones, dropping some. D and trimming were read from the DNA, whereas the V and J calls and clone size are those reported in that table. This sample has 44,000 or so clones; 86% occur once, and the top ten carry 8.5% to 10%. The specimen sequenced was peripheral blood. The TCR originated in a human donor in a cohort sampled during active COVID-19.

The CDR3 region has the DNA TGTGCCAGCAGCTTAGTCGGACAGGGAATTAGGTCGTATGGCTACACCTTC. Protein: CASSLVGQGIRSYGYTF. V and J are TRBV7-6 and TRBJ1-2, with 8 bases aligning to TRBD1. V gave up 1 base and J gave up 5 bases; unmatched junction bases: 12. The germline V gene has CDR1 SGHVS and CDR2 FNYEAQ. This CDR3 is built from 17 residues.